The 7 T cell receptor beta chains in this list originate from one sample, sequenced in a study of spatial heterogeneity in lung cancer. Time point in this sample: sample taken at primary tumor resection. Unsorted whole RNA from tumor, nontumor lung or frozen PBMC underwent sequencing. MiXCR, run by TCRdb on the 5' RACE reads, gives a single entry per CDR3 protein. The profile shows over 75,000 distinct CDR3 sequences, about a fifth of them singletons. The source material was PBMCs, sampled at surgery. The receptors shown here come from a male donor with early-stage non-small cell lung cancer.

The rearrangement links TRBV9 to TRBJ2-2; D unclear. The ends were cut back, 3 bases at V and 4 bases at J, with 16 bases in the middle. This CDR3 has 16 residues. Per the germline V gene, CDR1 is SGDLS and CDR2 is YYNGEE. In DNA, the CDR3 is TGTGCCAGCAGCGGCAGTGTCCGAGCCGGCACCGGGGAGCTGTTTTTT. As protein: CASSGSVRAGTGELFF.

The rearrangement joins TRBV28 to TRBJ2-5; D is possibly TRBD2 (6 bases). The V gene's germline CDR1 is MDHEN and CDR2 SYDVKM. The CDR3 has 13 residues. Trimming stripped 3 bases from V and 4 bases from J, with 9 bases between. Here the CDR3 DNA reads TGTGCCAGCAGTTTGGAGGGTAGAGAGACCCAGTACTTC. This sequence encodes CASSLEGRETQYF.

This clonotype has a handful of counts. The chain recombines TRBV27 with TRBJ1-2; unclear D gene. The CDR3 spans 13 residues. Germline V gene sequence: CDR1 MNHEY, CDR2 SMNVEV (reference sequence). Deletions cut 2 bases from V and 2 bases from J, with 6 bases between. The CDR3 sequence: CASSLKGNYGYTF. CDR3 coding DNA: TGTGCCAGCAGTTTAAAGGGAAACTATGGCTACACCTTC.

The chain uses TRBV7-9 and TRBJ2-6; 12 positions agree with TRBD2. In germline, CDR1 is SEHNR, CDR2 FQNEAQ (reference sequence). This CDR3 spans 19 amino acids. V dropped 1 base and J dropped 0; count of bases not matched to a gene: 4. This CDR3 reads CASSLVRTSGTSGANVLTF. The CDR3 nucleotides read TGTGCCAGCAGCTTAGTCCGGACTAGCGGGACCTCTGGGGCCAACGTCCTGACTTTC.

This clonotype was counted only a few times. This chain links TRBV28 with TRBJ2-3, with 14 bases aligning to TRBD2. This CDR3 is 16 amino acids long. V was pared by 5 bases and J by 5 bases, with 6 bases of the junction left unmatched. Per germline, CDR1 MDHEN and CDR2 SYDVKM. Here the CDR3 reads CASSRIGTSGGDTQYF. CDR3 in DNA: TGTGCCAGCAGTCGTATCGGGACTAGCGGGGGAGATACGCAGTATTTT.

In its sample, this clonotype was seen a few times. The chain combines TRBV6-2 or TRBV6-3 with TRBJ1-3; D call uncertain. Deletions cut 2 bases from V and 0 bases from J, with 8 bases between. CDR1 MNHEY and CDR2 SVGEGT come from the germline V gene. The CDR3 totals 15 residues. CDR3 in DNA: TGTGCCAGCAGTTACGGCGGTACCTCTGGAAACACCATATATTTT. Residues: CASSYGGTSGNTIYF.

There are a few counts of this clonotype. The chain has TRBV28 and TRBJ1-4; D gene unclear. Germline lookup yields CDR1 MDHEN and CDR2 SYDVKM. CDR3 length: 13 amino acids. V was clipped by 6 bases and J by 0 bases, with 5 bases between them. The CDR3 protein is CASSRTTNEKLFF. Here the CDR3 DNA reads TGTGCCAGCAGCAGAACAACTAATGAAAAACTGTTTTTT.